This T cell receptor beta chain is from a study of T cells in localized non-small cell lung cancer. The germline V and J ends were trimmed by 0 bases and 0 bases, with 14 bases remaining between them. The CDR3 has 18 amino acids. CDR1 LNHDA and CDR2 SQIVND come from the germline V gene (reference sequence). In the case of this clone: The antigen is unknown.

Study-level points and caveats: Across samples, adjacent lung featured a median 57 of the top 100 tumor clones. Overall survival was longer when the density of T cells in the blood was higher. Clonality peaked in uninvolved adjacent lung rather than tumor.

Method: immunoSEQ multiplex PCR; TCRdb's copy keeps in-frame clones and lacks some. Found here are some 41,000 clones, 91% of them singletons; the top ten hold approximately 10%. Sequencing was performed on PBMCs, taken before any cancer treatment. The TCR comes from a woman between 40 and 69 years old with stage II lung adenocarcinoma. The rearrangement uses TRBV19 and TRBJ2-2; unclear D gene. DNA for the CDR3: TGTGCCAGTAGTATAGATCCGTTCCGATCGCCGAACACCGGGGAGCTGTTTTTT. Residues: CASSIDPFRSPNTGELFF.